This T cell receptor beta chain was identified during a study of blood T cell repertoires in COVID-19. At the level of the study: Samples of COVID-19 (acute and convalescent) were obtained from the United States, Italy and Spain.

The CDR3 totals 14 residues. Germline V CDR1 and CDR2: SQVTM, ANQGSEA. Trimming at V came to 4 bases and at J to 7 bases, leaving 10 bases not matched to a gene. Only in-frame clones appear in the TCRdb table, and some are missing; sequencing was by immunoSEQ multiplex PCR. The data show roughly 250,000 clones, 80% to 90% seen once. Participants had their cohort set by participant-reported clinical history. In Cohort 3, a recovered donor had either two negative PCRs, clearance, or symptom resolution. This receptor was identified in a woman under 30 who had recovered from COVID-19. This chain connects TRBV29-1 to TRBJ2-5, with TRBD2 identical over 9 bases. Material: PBMCs or T cells enriched from blood (not recorded which). The CDR3 reads CSVASSGGSGTQYF. The CDR3 bases are TGCAGCGTTGCGAGTAGCGGGGGTTCGGGGACCCAGTACTTC.